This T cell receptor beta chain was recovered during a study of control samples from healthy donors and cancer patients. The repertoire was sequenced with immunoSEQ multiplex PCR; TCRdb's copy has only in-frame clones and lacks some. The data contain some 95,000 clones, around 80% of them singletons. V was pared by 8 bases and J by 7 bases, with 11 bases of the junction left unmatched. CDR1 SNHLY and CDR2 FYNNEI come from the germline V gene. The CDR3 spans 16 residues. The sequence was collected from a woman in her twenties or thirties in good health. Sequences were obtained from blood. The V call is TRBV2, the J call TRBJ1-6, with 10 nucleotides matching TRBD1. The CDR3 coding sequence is TGTGCCAGCCTTTTCTTGGGGGGACAGGGGAATTCACCCCTCCACTTT. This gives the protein CASLFLGGQGNSPLHF.